This T cell receptor beta chain comes out of a study of CD8+ T cells in alopecia areata. Study-level background: Treated patients were dosed with oral tofacitinib, taking 5 to 10 mg twice daily.

Study observations and caveats: Scalp lesions, especially in alopecia totalis/universalis, had higher clonality than normal scalp.

Those with alopecia areata gave lesional scalp punch biopsies and peripheral blood. V was pared by 6 bases and J by 11 bases, with 18 bases of the junction left unmatched. Germline V CDR1 and CDR2: KGHSH, LQKENI. The CDR3 contains 17 residues. Extracted RNA was reverse transcribed into cDNA, the sequencing template. TCRdb's table, derived via immunoSEQ multiplex PCR, lists solely in-frame clones and lacks some. Of some 150,000 clones detected, around three fifths appear once; the ten largest clones hold around 6%. Only a few counts were recorded for this clone. Its antigen is undetermined. This TCR derives from a human donor with alopecia areata. The sequencing used CD4+ T cells sorted from blood, collected at week 0. The chain carries TRBV18 and TRBJ1-6; TRBD1 matches at 8 bases. The chain's CDR3 is CASSLSGTGLGFTPLHF. The CDR3 DNA is TGTGCCAGCTCCCTTTCCGGGACAGGTCTGGGATTTACACCCCTCCACTTT.